Sequencing of this TCR beta chain was carried out in a study of a mutant IDH1 vaccine in newly diagnosed glioma. Study overall: Treated patients, 62.5% male and around 40% female, averaged roughly 40 years of age. Previous treatment comprised radiotherapy, temozolomide, or both, mostly both. Study results and limitations: Pseudoprogression seemed unrelated to changes in top peripheral T cell clonotypes.

Points on this clone: What it binds is not known.

The CDR3 covers 13 residues. CDR1 is SNHLY and CDR2 is FYNNEI in the germline V gene. V was shortened by 7 bases and J by 0 bases, with 9 bases between the two germline ends. Some clones are missing from TCRdb's copy, which holds only in-frame ones; the method was immunoSEQ multiplex PCR. The sample gives tens of thousands of clones, roughly 82% of which show up once; about 20% is in the top ten. The sample's time point: baseline, week 1 (first vaccination visit). Treatment described: pre-vaccination baseline after standard-of-care therapy. The donors' diagnosis was new WHO grade 3 or 4 astrocytoma that was IDH1-mutant and ATRX-lost.

The V gene is TRBV2, the J gene TRBJ1-2; no reliable D call. The specimen was PBMCs, collected from a glioma patient treated with radiotherapy, temozolomide or both. This receptor was identified in a man aged 25 to 40 with glioma. CDR3 nucleotide sequence: TGTGCCAGCATCGGGTCAGCTAACTATGGCTACACCTTC. This translates into CASIGSANYGYTF.